Below, 5 T cell receptor beta chains from the same sample are listed, as sequenced in a study of cytomegalovirus exposure and HLA in healthy donors. The PCR used 60 Vbeta and 13 Jbeta primers. Assay used: immunoSEQ multiplex PCR; TCRdb lists only in-frame clones, some missing. The repertoire holds about 96,000 clones, approximately 72% seen once, with under 3% in the top ten. The sequencing input was PBMCs. These receptors all stem from a female donor in good health and CMV-seropositive.

This clone was picked up one time. The chain is built from TRBV9 and TRBJ1-6; D not resolved. There are 15 residues in the CDR3. Between the trimmed V and J ends, which lost 2 bases and 7 bases, there was a span of 13 bases. From germline, CDR1 is SGDLS and CDR2 YYNGEE. CDR3 DNA: TGTGCCAGCAGCGTGGCCGGGTCTTCCAATTCACCCCTCCACTTT. It specifies CASSVAGSSNSPLHF.

The V gene is TRBV9, the J gene TRBJ1-4, with D tentatively TRBD1 (6 bases). This CDR3 region has 15 residues. Germline CDR1 reads SGDLS; CDR2 reads YYNGEE. The V gene lost 2 bases and the J gene lost 5 bases, with 13 bases spanning the gap. CDR3 sequence: CASSVLDSSNEKLFF. The CDR3 DNA is TGTGCCAGCAGCGTCCTGGACAGCTCCAATGAAAAACTGTTTTTT. The whole variable domain, remainder taken from reference TRBV9 and TRBJ1-4, is DSGVTQTPKHLITATGQRVTLRCSPRSGDLSVYWYQQSLDQGLQFLIQYYNGEERAKGNILERFSAQQFPDLHSELNLSSLELGDSALYFCASSVLDSSNEKLFFGSGTQLSVL.

The chain employs TRBV27 and TRBJ2-7, with D tentatively TRBD2 (5 bases). Germline CDR1 is MNHEY and CDR2 is SMNVEV (reference sequence). V was pared by 8 bases and J by 0 bases, with 11 bases between. This CDR3 has 13 residues. In DNA, the CDR3 is TGTGCCAGCCGTCTGAGCGGCTCCTACGAGCAGTACTTC. Protein sequence: CASRLSGSYEQYF.

This chain joins TRBV10-3 and TRBJ1-1, with D hard to call. The germline V gene has CDR1 ENHRY and CDR2 SYGVKD. Between the trimmed V and J ends, which lost 3 bases and 0 bases, there was a span of 8 bases. CDR3 length: 14 residues. The CDR3 loop reads CAISEVGVNTEAFF. The CDR3 DNA is TGTGCCATCAGTGAAGTTGGAGTGAACACTGAAGCTTTCTTT.

The V and J genes are TRBV10-3 and TRBJ1-2, with D uncertain. The V and J ends lost 8 bases and 4 bases respectively, with 14 bases between them. Germline CDR1 ENHRY, CDR2 SYGVKD. This CDR3 has 13 amino acids. CDR3 residues: CAIAVGEGYGYTF. In DNA form, the CDR3 reads TGTGCCATCGCCGTGGGTGAGGGCTATGGCTACACCTTC.